These 3 T cell receptor beta chains came from one sample sequenced in a study of blood T cells in healthy people across ages. Together with a sample-barcoded 5' primer, a J-beta primer mix was included in a second PCR lasting 7 to 11 cycles. TCRdb re-analysed the 5' RACE reads in MiXCR, keeping a single row per CDR3 protein. This repertoire shows 850,000 to 1,300,000 distinct CDR3 sequences, roughly 45% found once; its top ten account for 15% to 20%. Sequenced material: blood. These receptor sequences come from a woman aged 60-75 years in good health.

This clonotype has only a few counts. The gene calls are TRBV7-9 and TRBJ2-5, with D unclear. This CDR3 has 12 amino acids. CDR1 is SEHNR, CDR2 FQNEAQ, per germline (reference sequence). Trimming shortened V by 7 bases and J by 5 bases, and 11 bases separated the two germline ends. The CDR3 DNA reads as TGTGCCAGCACCCCCGGCCCGGAGACCCAGTACTTC. As protein: CASTPGPETQYF.

The V call is TRBV24-1, the J call TRBJ1-2; D gene unclear. This CDR3 spans 13 amino acids. Germline CDR1 is KGHDR and CDR2 is SFDVKD. Trimming shortened V by 0 bases and J by 6 bases, and 7 bases separated the two germline ends. The CDR3 DNA reads as TGTGCCACCAGTGATTTGCGGCAGGATGGCTACACCTTC. Translating gives CATSDLRQDGYTF.

V is TRBV6-1 and J is TRBJ2-5, with TRBD1 matching 8 bases. V lost 8 bases, J lost 0 bases, and 8 bases stayed unmatched. The CDR3 runs to 15 residues. Germline-derived CDR1 and CDR2 are MNHNS and SASEGT. CDR3 sequence reads: CASRNRQGYQETQYF. CDR3 sequence (DNA): TGTGCCAGCCGCAACCGACAGGGGTACCAAGAGACCCAGTACTTC.